The clone carrying this T cell receptor (beta chain) has a handful of counts. Its cognate antigen is unknown. The source of the sample is a study of response to subunit inactivated influenza vaccine. Regarding the study as a whole: Each seasonal flu vaccination may recruit only limited new T cells, authors suggested.

TCRdb re-called the RT-PCR reads with MiXCR, one entry per CDR3 protein. The sample includes over 650,000 distinct CDR3 sequences, roughly 18% seen only once; the top ten take 11%. V was clipped by 4 bases and J by 5 bases, with 11 bases between them. This CDR3 comprises 14 residues. Per the germline V gene, CDR1 is SGHTA and CDR2 is FQGNSA. The rearrangement links TRBV7-2 to TRBJ2-2; the D gene is possibly TRBD2 (6 bases). The sample in question was PBMCs from blood, obtained 5 to 6 days after vaccination. This TCR was recovered from a man in his forties or fifties who received an inactivated influenza vaccine. This chain's CDR3 is CASSSSTRTGELFF. In DNA form, the CDR3 reads TGTGCCAGCAGCTCCTCGACTAGGACCGGGGAGCTGTTTTTT.